The next 19 T cell receptor beta chains were all read from a single sample in a study of blood T cell repertoires in COVID-19. Clones were sequenced by immunoSEQ multiplex PCR, and TCRdb holds only the in-frame ones, with some missing. Of 130,000 to 150,000 clones listed, approximately 83% are singletons. Input material: PBMCs or T cells enriched from blood (not recorded which). The receptors come from a man aged 50-59 years who had recovered from COVID-19.

The rearrangement uses TRBV5-4 and TRBJ1-5; D is possibly TRBD1 (6 bases). Deletions cut 4 bases from V and 7 bases from J, with 12 bases between. The CDR3 is 13 amino acids. Per germline, CDR1 SGHNT and CDR2 YYREEE (reference sequence). Here the CDR3 reads CASSPGRGQPQHF. The CDR3 nucleotides are TGTGCCAGCAGCCCAGGTAGGGGGCAGCCCCAGCATTTT. The full variable domain, rest sourced from reference TRBV5-4 and TRBJ1-5, is ETGVTQSPTHLIKTRGQQVTLRCSSQSGHNTVSWYQQALGQGPQFIFQYYREEENGRGNFPPRFSGLQFPNYSSELNVNALELDDSALYLCASSPGRGQPQHFGDGTRLSIL.

The chain recombines TRBV28 with TRBJ1-5; tentatively, D is TRBD1 (6 bases). The V gene's germline CDR1 is MDHEN and CDR2 SYDVKM. This CDR3 is built from 16 residues. Deletions cut 6 bases from V and 5 bases from J, with 20 bases between. The DNA for the CDR3 is TGTGCCAGCAGCAACAGGGAGTCTACCTTTGATCAGCCCCAGCATTTT. Its protein is CASSNRESTFDQPQHF.

This chain uses TRBV5-3 with TRBJ2-7; D unclear. TRBV5-3 qualifies as an ORF whose function is uncertain. Trimming removed 3 bases at V and 0 bases at J, with 13 bases between. The CDR3 extends over 15 amino acids. Written as DNA, the CDR3 is TGTGCCAGAAGCTACGGCAGCCGGAGCTCCTACGAGCAGTACTTC. This gives the protein CARSYGSRSSYEQYF.

The chain joins TRBV6-5 to TRBJ1-3, with D hard to call. Per the germline V gene, CDR1 is MNHEY and CDR2 is SVGAGI. This CDR3 comprises 14 residues. The ends were cut back, 2 bases at V and 3 bases at J, with 8 bases in the middle. CDR3 DNA: TGTGCCAGCAGTTACCAGGAAAGTGGAAACACCATATATTTT. Amino acid sequence: CASSYQESGNTIYF.

This chain joins TRBV5-4 and TRBJ2-1, with 15 bases that match TRBD2. CDR1 SGHNT and CDR2 YYREEE come from the germline V gene (reference sequence). Unmatched junction bases numbered 10, after V lost 4 bases and J lost 8 bases. The CDR3 is made up of 17 amino acids. The CDR3 is CASSLPGLAGGRDEQFF. DNA for the CDR3: TGTGCCAGCAGCCTCCCCGGACTAGCGGGGGGGCGGGATGAGCAGTTCTTC. Together with reference TRBV5-4 and TRBJ2-1, the CDR3 gives the full variable domain: ETGVTQSPTHLIKTRGQQVTLRCSSQSGHNTVSWYQQALGQGPQFIFQYYREEENGRGNFPPRFSGLQFPNYSSELNVNALELDDSALYLCASSLPGLAGGRDEQFFGPGTRLTVL.

This chain joins TRBV7-3 and TRBJ2-7; 7 bases agree with TRBD2. The CDR3 totals 15 residues. Germline assignment: CDR1 SGHTA and CDR2 FQGTGA. The trim removed 5 bases at V and 0 bases at J, leaving 7 bases unmatched. The CDR3, as DNA: TGTGCCAGCAGCCTCACTAGCGCCAGCTCCTACGAGCAGTACTTC. Amino acids: CASSLTSASSYEQYF.

V and J are TRBV10-3 and TRBJ1-2; 12 bases match TRBD1. Trimming cost V 4 bases and J 2 bases; bases outside gene matches: 2. Per germline, CDR1 ENHRY and CDR2 SYGVKD. This CDR3 has 15 amino acids. The CDR3 spells CAISGDRGQNYGYTF. The CDR3 bases are TGTGCCATCAGTGGGGACAGGGGGCAGAACTATGGCTACACCTTC.

The gene calls are TRBV28 and TRBJ1-4; 9 bases line up with TRBD1. Unmatched junction bases numbered 9, after V lost 5 bases and J lost 8 bases. The germline CDR1 and CDR2 sequences are MDHEN and SYDVKM. This CDR3 is built from 15 residues. CDR3 in DNA: TGTGCCAGCAGTAAAGCGGACAGGGGTGGGGAAAAACTGTTTTTT. Residues: CASSKADRGGEKLFF.

This clone was seen many times. The chain employs TRBV11-3 and TRBJ2-1; a possible D gene is TRBD1 (7 bases). Germline CDR1 and CDR2: SGHNT and YENEEA. Trimming took 0 bases from V and 6 from J, leaving 18 bases between them. This CDR3 region has 17 residues. This chain's CDR3 is CASSLDQGGQLSNEQFF. The CDR3 DNA reads as TGTGCCAGCAGCTTAGATCAGGGGGGACAGTTAAGCAATGAGCAGTTCTTC.

The rearrangement uses TRBV7-3 and TRBJ1-1, with D possibly TRBD1 on 6 matching bases. Germline values: CDR1 SGHTA, CDR2 FQGTGA. Between the trimmed V and J ends, which lost 5 bases and 4 bases, there was a span of 17 bases. This CDR3 has 15 residues. The CDR3 nucleotides are TGTGCCAGCAGCCTAAGCGGGGGCCGGGTCACTGAAGCTTTCTTT. This translates into CASSLSGGRVTEAFF. Together with reference TRBV7-3 and TRBJ1-1, the CDR3 gives the full variable domain: GAGVSQTPSNKVTEKGKYVELRCDPISGHTALYWYRQSLGQGPEFLIYFQGTGAADDSGLPNDRFFAVRPEGSVSTLKIQRTERGDSAVYLCASSLSGGRVTEAFFGQGTRLTVV.

The chain has TRBV4-1 and TRBJ1-5; 7 bases are shared with TRBD1. V dropped 0 bases and J dropped 5; count of bases not matched to a gene: 4. The CDR3 sequence is 15 residues long. Per the germline V gene, CDR1 is MGHRA and CDR2 is YSYEKL. The CDR3 region is CASSQDRQGYQPQHF. The CDR3 coding sequence is TGCGCCAGCAGCCAAGATCGACAGGGCTATCAGCCCCAGCATTTT.

J is TRBJ2-7 and V is TRBV5-8; 15 positions match TRBD2. The CDR3 covers 17 residues. V trimming: 0 bases; J trimming: 1 base; junction bases outside the gene matches: 2. In germline, CDR1 is SGHTS, CDR2 YDEGEE. CDR3: CASSLAGLAGGSYEQYF. The CDR3 DNA reads as TGTGCCAGCAGCTTGGCCGGACTAGCGGGGGGGTCCTACGAGCAGTACTTC.

The chain carries TRBV5-5 and TRBJ1-1; TRBD1 might be the D (5 bases). In germline, CDR1 is SGHKS, CDR2 YYEKEE (reference sequence). Between the trimmed V and J ends, which lost 4 bases and 1 base, there was a span of 8 bases. The CDR3 has 13 residues. CDR3 loop: CASSRGANTEAFF. Here the CDR3 DNA reads TGTGCCAGCAGCAGGGGCGCGAACACTGAAGCTTTCTTT.

The chain is built from TRBV3-1 (or the pseudogene TRBV3-2) and TRBJ1-2, with TRBD1 matching 10 bases. The CDR3 extends over 13 amino acids. CDR1 and CDR2 from the germline V gene are LGHDT and YNNKEL (reference sequence). V shed 5 bases, J shed 6 bases, and the junction held 3 bases outside the gene matches. The CDR3 DNA sequence: TGTGCCAGCAGCGGCGGGACAGGGGATGGCTACACCTTC. Translation: CASSGGTGDGYTF.

This sequence joins TRBV9 and TRBJ1-6; D gene ambiguous. The CDR3 runs to 15 residues. The germline CDR1 and CDR2 sequences are SGDLS and YYNGEE. V was pared by 3 bases and J by 9 bases, with 16 bases between. The DNA for the CDR3 is TGTGCCAGCAGCGCGGGAAAAGACATCACTTCACCCCTCCACTTT. Translated, it gives CASSAGKDITSPLHF.

This sequence joins TRBV7-2 and TRBJ1-3; 9 bases fit TRBD1. J was trimmed by 8 bases and V by 3 bases; bases with no gene match: 11. This CDR3 spans 16 amino acids. Per germline, CDR1 SGHTA and CDR2 FQGNSA. The CDR3 region has the DNA TGTGCCAGCAGCTTTTCAGGGACAGGGAACGGTGACACCATATATTTT. Translation gives CASSFSGTGNGDTIYF.

The rearrangement links TRBV10-2 to TRBJ2-3, with TRBD2 as a possible D gene (6 bases). The CDR3 is 13 amino acids. Germline values: CDR1 WSHSY, CDR2 SAAADI. V gave up 8 bases and J gave up 1 base, with 10 bases separating them. The DNA for the CDR3 is TGCGCCAGCGGGTCGGGGGGCACAGATACGCAGTATTTT. The encoded protein is CASGSGGTDTQYF.

The V call is TRBV27, the J call TRBJ1-2, with 9 bases fitting TRBD1. The CDR3 covers 14 residues. With V trimmed by 5 bases and J by 4 bases, 5 bases remained unmatched. Germline assignment: CDR1 MNHEY and CDR2 SMNVEV (reference sequence). The CDR3 sequence: CASSGTGTLYGYTF. The CDR3 DNA reads as TGTGCCAGCAGTGGGACAGGGACGCTCTATGGCTACACCTTC.

The chain is built from TRBV7-2 and TRBJ1-4, with a possible D match to TRBD1 (5 bases). This CDR3 has 18 residues. V lost 0 bases to trimming and J lost 8 bases, with 22 bases between them. Germline V gene lookup returns CDR1 SGHTA and CDR2 FQGNSA. CDR3 in amino acids: CASSLAQAPGWRGEKLFF. The CDR3 DNA reads TGTGCCAGCAGCTTAGCCCAGGCGCCAGGTTGGAGGGGCGAAAAACTGTTTTTT.